This is a list of T cell receptor beta chains from one sample in a study of T cell changes during pregnancy in multiple sclerosis. Here immunoSEQ multiplex PCR was the method, and the copy in TCRdb shows in-frame clones only, minus some. The sample has fewer than 65,000 clones; roughly nine tenths are singletons. The starting material was peripheral blood, obtained before pregnancy. Receptor source: a female donor with multiple sclerosis, enrolled in a pregnancy study. The CDR3 runs from the conserved cysteine through the conserved F or W.

CDR3 protein,V gene,J gene,CDR3 length
CASSLNWGGDTEAFF,TRBV7-8,TRBJ1-1,15
CASSQVYGEQFF,TRBV4-1,TRBJ2-1,12
CASSLGGTGVSPLHF,TRBV9,TRBJ1-6,15
CASSFLQGGESEAFF,TRBV6-5,TRBJ1-1,15
CASTLNTEAFF,TRBV5-1,TRBJ1-1,11
CASRVGQRNEKLFF,TRBV2,TRBJ1-4,14
CASSYSRLPLETQYF,TRBV6-5,TRBJ2-5,15
CASSPTSGAYNEQFF,TRBV5-6,TRBJ2-1,15
CASTTSGAGANVLTF,TRBV7-2,TRBJ2-6,15
CASSELIRGQGTDTQYF,TRBV6-1,TRBJ2-3,17
CASSLGGAGANVLTF,TRBV7-2,TRBJ2-6,15
CASSVGADGSPLHF,TRBV9,TRBJ1-6,14
CASSVPSGGARDTQYF,TRBV9,TRBJ2-3,16
CASSGGTGRGSPLHF,TRBV5-5,TRBJ1-6,15